These 18 T cell receptor beta chains came from one sample sequenced in a study of blood T cell repertoires in COVID-19. TCRdb's table, derived via immunoSEQ multiplex PCR, lists solely in-frame clones and lacks some. This sample has hundreds of thousands of clones, with 80% to 90% found just once. The sequenced material came from peripheral blood. Receptors were obtained from a woman aged 45-65 years with COVID-19, enrolled during active disease.

The V and J genes are TRBV19 and TRBJ2-7; TRBD1 aligns across 12 bases. Germline CDR1 and CDR2: LNHDA and SQIVND (reference sequence). J lost 3 bases, V lost 4 bases, and 7 bases had no gene match. This CDR3 comprises 16 residues. CDR3 DNA sequence: TGTGCCAGTAGTACTACCGGGACAGGGGGCAGCTACGAGCAGTACTTC. It specifies CASSTTGTGGSYEQYF.

The V gene is TRBV6-2 or TRBV6-3, the J gene TRBJ2-7; tentative D call: TRBD2 (5 bases). V lost 2 bases and J 1 base, leaving 18 bases between the germline ends. Germline CDR1 is MNHEY and CDR2 is SVGEGT. The CDR3 is 17 residues long. CDR3 DNA: TGTGCCAGCAGTTACGACCGCCGGTCAGGACTGTCCTACGAGCAGTACTTC. Amino acids: CASSYDRRSGLSYEQYF.

This sequence joins TRBV18 and TRBJ2-7, with 7 bases that match TRBD1. CDR3 length: 16 residues. CDR1 and CDR2 from the germline V gene are KGHSH and LQKENI. V lost 2 bases and J lost 6; bases outside the gene matches: 13. The CDR3 protein is CASSPMMNRGLSEQYF. The DNA of the CDR3 is TGTGCCAGCTCACCAATGATGAACAGGGGTCTCTCCGAGCAGTACTTC.

Only one count was recorded for this clone. The V and J genes are TRBV5-6 and TRBJ2-1; 9 bases match TRBD2. The junction had 3 bases not matched to a gene; V was cut back by 0 bases and J by 2 bases. Germline V gene sequence: CDR1 SGHDT, CDR2 YYEEEE. The CDR3 is 16 amino acids. The DNA of the CDR3 is TGTGCCAGCAGCTTGGGTTCTAGCGGGGCCTACAATGAGCAGTTCTTC. Protein sequence: CASSLGSSGAYNEQFF.

This chain joins TRBV5-3 and TRBJ1-1, with TRBD1 identical over 8 bases. TRBV5-3 is an open reading frame, and its role is uncertain. This CDR3 is built from 14 residues. J gave up 3 bases and V 6 bases, and 7 bases lay outside the gene matches. The CDR3 region is CARNDRGRDTEAFF. Here the CDR3 DNA reads TGTGCCAGAAACGACAGGGGTCGGGACACTGAAGCTTTCTTT.

J is TRBJ1-1 and V is TRBV18; 8 bases match TRBD1. The germline V gene encodes CDR1 KGHSH and CDR2 LQKENI. V was pared by 3 bases and J by 5 bases, with 11 bases of the junction left unmatched. This CDR3 contains 16 residues. The CDR3 is CASSPIPPQGGTEAFF. The CDR3 region has the DNA TGTGCCAGCTCACCTATTCCACCACAGGGGGGAACTGAAGCTTTCTTT. Variable domain in full (rest from reference TRBV18 and TRBJ1-1): NAGVMQNPRHLVRRRGQEARLRCSPMKGHSHVYWYRQLPEEGLKFMVYLQKENIIDESGMPKERFSAEFPKEGPSILRIQQVVRGDSAAYFCASSPIPPQGGTEAFFGQGTRLTVV.

This chain joins TRBV5-1 and TRBJ2-5, with 7 positions matching TRBD2. V lost 3 bases, J lost 1 base, and 6 bases stayed unmatched. Germline assignment: CDR1 SGHRS and CDR2 YFSETQ. The CDR3 has 15 amino acids. The chain's CDR3 is CASSWGLILQETQYF. CDR3 coding DNA: TGCGCCAGCAGCTGGGGACTAATCCTCCAAGAGACCCAGTACTTC.

Of note for this clone: One end of the junction fails to match germline, which may point to a read error. V and J are TRBV5-1 and TRBJ2-7; 7 bases map to TRBD1. CDR1 is SGHRS and CDR2 is YFSETQ in the germline V gene. The CDR3 length is 11 residues. CDR3 DNA: TGCGCCAGCAGCCAAGGGACAGCTCAAAACTTC. This sequence encodes CASSQGTAQNF.

The genes are TRBV18 and TRBJ2-1; 16 positions match TRBD2. The germline gives CDR1 KGHSH, CDR2 LQKENI. CDR3 length equals 19 residues. V lost 0 bases and J lost 6; bases outside the gene matches: 8. The CDR3 region is CASSPPGLAGGPFFNEQFF. CDR3 coding DNA: TGTGCCAGCTCACCACCGGGACTAGCGGGAGGGCCTTTCTTCAATGAGCAGTTCTTC.

The rearrangement joins TRBV7-9 to TRBJ2-1; TRBD1 might be the D (6 bases). The CDR3 is 16 amino acids. The V gene lost 5 bases and the J gene lost 6 bases, with 20 bases spanning the gap. Per germline, CDR1 SEHNR and CDR2 FQNEAQ (reference sequence). The CDR3 region is CASSAIRGSGRNEQFF. The CDR3 DNA sequence: TGTGCCAGCAGCGCCATCAGGGGATCTGGGCGCAATGAGCAGTTCTTC.

The V and J genes are TRBV7-6 and TRBJ1-4, with D possibly matching TRBD1 (5 bases). V lost 2 bases, J lost 6 bases, and 13 bases lay in between. The CDR3 loop spans 15 amino acids. From germline, CDR1 is SGHVS and CDR2 FNYEAQ. The CDR3 nucleotides read TGTGCCAGCAGCTTATATCAGGGATGGGATGAAAAACTGTTTTTT. Translation: CASSLYQGWDEKLFF.

CDR3 nucleotide sequence: TGTGCCAGCAGGGATCGGGGGAGCTCCTACAATGAGCAGTTCTTC. Translated, it gives CASRDRGSSYNEQFF. This chain connects TRBV3-1 (or the pseudogene TRBV3-2) to TRBJ2-1, with D possibly being TRBD2 (6 bases). V gave up 6 bases and J gave up 0 bases, with 12 bases separating them. Germline lookup yields CDR1 LGHDT and CDR2 YNNKEL (reference sequence). This CDR3 has 15 amino acids.

V gene TRBV5-1 combines with J gene TRBJ1-1; the match to TRBD1 covers 11 bases. The CDR3 length is 16 residues. Trimming took 4 bases from V and 5 from J; bases not matched to a gene: 10. The V gene's germline CDR1 is SGHRS and CDR2 YFSETQ. In nucleotides, the CDR3 is TGCGCCAGCAGCAGGACAGGGGGCCAAACGGGGACTGAAGCTTTCTTT. Translation: CASSRTGGQTGTEAFF.

The chain uses TRBV5-1 and TRBJ2-1; TRBD2 is a possible D gene (5 bases). Germline loops: CDR1 SGHRS, CDR2 YFSETQ. V lost 2 bases and J lost 3, with 12 bases in between. CDR3 size: 15 residues. The CDR3 sequence: CASSFAAAYYNEQFF. The CDR3 nucleotides read TGCGCCAGCAGCTTCGCAGCGGCCTACTACAATGAGCAGTTCTTC.

The rearrangement uses TRBV2 and TRBJ2-7; tentative D call: TRBD1 (5 bases). This CDR3 has 14 residues. V lost 5 bases and J 2 bases, leaving 13 bases between the germline ends. The germline V gene has CDR1 SNHLY and CDR2 FYNNEI. The CDR3 DNA reads TGTGCCAGCAGTCACCCAGGGTACACCTACGAGCAGTACTTC. This encodes CASSHPGYTYEQYF.

The chain couples TRBV5-1 to TRBJ2-1; 11 positions agree with TRBD2. This CDR3 has 16 residues. V was pared by 4 bases and J by 2 bases, with 5 bases of the junction left unmatched. The germline CDR1 and CDR2 sequences are SGHRS and YFSETQ. This CDR3 reads CASSLGLAAPYNEQFF. The CDR3 bases are TGCGCCAGCAGCCTGGGACTAGCGGCCCCCTACAATGAGCAGTTCTTC.

The chain employs TRBV19 and TRBJ2-7; TRBD2 matches 11 bases. This CDR3 comprises 17 residues. Trimming cost V 5 bases and J 2 bases; bases outside gene matches: 11. Germline CDR1 reads LNHDA; CDR2 reads SQIVND (reference sequence). CDR3 bases: TGTGCCAGTAGTTTGTTAGCGGGAGGGCCAATCCCCTACGAGCAGTACTTC. It codes for CASSLLAGGPIPYEQYF.

J is TRBJ2-5 and V is TRBV6-6; possible D gene TRBD1, 6 bases. This CDR3 has 16 amino acids. Germline loops: CDR1 MNHNY, CDR2 SVGAGI (reference sequence). Trimming left V 5 bases short and J 2 bases short, with 18 bases between. Here the CDR3 DNA reads TGTGCCAGCAGTCGACATCTTTCAGGGGTTCAAGAGACCCAGTACTTC. As protein: CASSRHLSGVQETQYF.